The sequence of this T cell receptor (beta chain) was determined in a study of T-cell reconstitution after alpha-beta-depleted transplantation in children. Unique molecular identifiers were used to barcode this TCRbeta library. Using its own MiXCR run on the PCR reads, TCRdb lists one record per CDR3 protein. The sample shows tens of thousands of distinct CDR3 sequences, approximately 4.4% of them seen only once. Study-wide results and caveats: Diversity of TCRbeta at day 60 was high in some patients, arising from surviving recipient T cells and thymic progenitors. Approximately two months post-transplant, alpha-beta T cells reportedly originated from several hundred expanded graft clones.

This clonotype was found many times. The antigen remains unidentified. This TCR was recovered from a boy in the first two years of life who had a stem cell transplant for acute myeloid leukemia, so the T cells may come from the graft donor. This material consisted of PBMCs, mostly from graft donor cells, taken 180 days after TCRalphabeta/CD19-depleted stem cell transplant.

The CDR3 DNA reads TGCAGCGTCACAGGGGACGCTAATGAAAAACTGTTTTTT. Protein product: CSVTGDANEKLFF. This rearrangement joins TRBV29-1 to TRBJ1-4; 7 positions match TRBD1. V shed 6 bases and J 3 bases; nucleotides not matched to a gene: 4. Germline loops: CDR1 SQVTM, CDR2 ANQGSEA. This CDR3 spans 13 amino acids.